This T cell receptor beta chain was captured by sequencing in a study of human T cells and chemical hapten exposure. Across the study: All patients underwent weekly scalp dosing with diphenylcyclopropenone for the full roughly 24-week study. Findings and caveats of the study: No change in TCRs above 1 in 1000 frequency was produced by DPC sensitization.

TCRdb called the RACE reads again in MiXCR, with one record for every CDR3 protein. The data show 35,000 to 40,000 distinct CDR3 sequences, approximately 12% seen once. This clonotype was seen at least ten times. Its antigen is undetermined. The sample's time point: pre-sensitization, week 0. Treatment of the sample: therapeutic diphenylcyclopropenone sensitization with weekly scalp DPC. Someone pulled total RNA out of unfractionated whole blood. Venepuncture was done earlier than the placement of each patch test. The clonotype comes from a woman in her thirties or forties with alopecia areata. Some clones in this sample may be carry-over from other donors' samples. This sample comprised whole blood, obtained in connection with sensitization to the hapten diphenylcyclopropenone (DPC).

DNA for the CDR3: TGTGCCAGCAGTACAGGACAGGGAGGCCAAGAGACCCAGTACTTC. The encoded protein is CASSTGQGGQETQYF. V is TRBV6-2 or TRBV6-3 and J is TRBJ2-5; 8 nucleotides line up with TRBD1. Germline CDR1 MNHEY, CDR2 SVGEGT. The CDR3 consists of 15 residues. J gave up 1 base and V 5 bases, and 6 bases lay outside the gene matches.